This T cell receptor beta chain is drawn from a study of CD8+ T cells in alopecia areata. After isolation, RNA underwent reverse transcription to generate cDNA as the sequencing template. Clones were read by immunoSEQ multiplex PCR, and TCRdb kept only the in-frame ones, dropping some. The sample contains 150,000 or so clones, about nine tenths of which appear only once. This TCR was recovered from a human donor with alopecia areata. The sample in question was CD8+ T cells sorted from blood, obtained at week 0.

This CDR3 reads CASSASWDNYNEQFF. For the CDR3, the DNA is TGTGCCAGCAGCGCATCATGGGACAATTACAATGAGCAGTTCTTC. The rearrangement links TRBV5-6 to TRBJ2-1, with D maybe TRBD1 (6 bases). V lost 4 bases, J lost 4 bases, and 15 bases lay in between. This CDR3 has 15 amino acids. The germline V gene has CDR1 SGHDT and CDR2 YYEEEE. The full variable domain, with the rest looked up from reference TRBV5-6 and TRBJ2-1, is DAGVTQSPTHLIKTRGQQVTLRCSPKSGHDTVSWYQQALGQGPQFIFQYYEEEERQRGNFPDRFSGHQFPNYSSELNVNALLLGDSALYLCASSASWDNYNEQFFGPGTRLTVL.